This entry describes one T cell receptor (beta chain). Germline-derived CDR1 and CDR2 are SGHAT and FQNNGV. After removal of 5 bases from V and 5 bases from J, the junction contained 6 bases not matched to a gene. This CDR3 has 14 amino acids. These data are taken from a study of OX40 agonist ivuxolimab in advanced cancers. Clones were read by immunoSEQ multiplex PCR, and TCRdb kept only the in-frame ones, dropping some. The sample yields 40,000 to 50,000 clones, about 90% seen once. This chain links TRBV11-2 with TRBJ2-3; 8 bases agree with TRBD2. The source is an adult with an advanced solid tumor such as melanoma, head and neck, liver or kidney cancer. Sequenced material: CD4+ or CD8+ T cells sorted from blood, taken in a trial of the OX40 agonist ivuxolimab. Here the CDR3 DNA reads TGTGCCAGCAGCCTAGGGACTAGTCAAGATACGCAGTATTTT. Its protein product is CASSLGTSQDTQYF.